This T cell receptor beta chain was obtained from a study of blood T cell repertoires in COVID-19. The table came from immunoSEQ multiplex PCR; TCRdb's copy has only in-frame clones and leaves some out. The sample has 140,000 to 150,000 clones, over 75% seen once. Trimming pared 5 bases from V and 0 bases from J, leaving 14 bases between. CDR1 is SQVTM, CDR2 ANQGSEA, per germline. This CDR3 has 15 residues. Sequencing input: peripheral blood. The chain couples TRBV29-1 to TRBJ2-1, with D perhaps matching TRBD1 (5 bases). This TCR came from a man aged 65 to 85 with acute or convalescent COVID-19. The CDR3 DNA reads TGCAGCGTTCACCTCCAGGGATTCTCCTACAATGAGCAGTTCTTC. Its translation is CSVHLQGFSYNEQFF.